This entry lists 26 T cell receptor beta chains sequenced from one sample in a study of blood T cell repertoires in COVID-19. Some clones are missing from TCRdb's copy, which holds only in-frame ones; the method was immunoSEQ multiplex PCR. The sample includes about 440,000 clones, around nine tenths of them seen just once. Sequencing used peripheral blood. The source of these receptors is a woman aged 25 to 39 with acute or convalescent COVID-19.

The rearrangement uses TRBV5-1 and TRBJ2-3; the D gene is possibly TRBD2 (5 bases). This CDR3 region has 16 residues. Germline V gene lookup returns CDR1 SGHRS and CDR2 YFSETQ. V was trimmed by 4 bases and J by 2 bases, leaving 17 bases between them. CDR3 sequence reads: CASSPRSSKLTDTQYF. The CDR3 coding sequence is TGCGCCAGCAGCCCTCGGTCTAGCAAGCTCACAGATACGCAGTATTTT.

The rearrangement joins TRBV30 to TRBJ2-7; unclear D gene. From germline, CDR1 is GTSNPN and CDR2 SVGIG (reference sequence). V was cut by 2 bases and J by 3 bases, with 11 bases left in between. The CDR3 is made up of 13 amino acids. CDR3: CAWSFSSHYEQYF. As DNA, the CDR3 is TGTGCCTGGAGTTTCTCGAGCCACTACGAGCAGTACTTC.

CDR3 in DNA: TGTGCCAGCAGTCGTACAGGGACCGATAATTCACCCCTCCACTTT. This encodes CASSRTGTDNSPLHF. The V call is TRBV6-5, the J call TRBJ1-6, with D maybe TRBD1 (6 bases). The germline CDR1 and CDR2 sequences are MNHEY and SVGAGI. This CDR3 has 15 residues. The V end lost 5 bases, the J end lost 5 bases, and 13 bases lay between the germline ends.

The chain's CDR3 is CASKTDSSVYGYTF. CDR3 nucleotide sequence: TGTGCCAGCAAAACCGACAGCTCGGTCTATGGCTACACCTTC. This rearrangement joins TRBV6-5 to TRBJ1-2; possibly TRBD1 for D (5 bases). The CDR3 sequence is 14 residues long. From germline, CDR1 is MNHEY and CDR2 SVGAGI. The V end was cut by 7 bases, the J end by 4 bases, with 16 bases between.

The chain carries TRBV5-6 and TRBJ2-3; no definite D call. Per the germline V gene, CDR1 is SGHDT and CDR2 is YYEEEE. The CDR3 has 13 amino acids. The V gene lost 4 bases and the J gene lost 2 bases, with 8 bases spanning the gap. CDR3 residues: CASSLSFTDTQYF. CDR3 bases: TGTGCCAGCAGCCTAAGCTTCACAGATACGCAGTATTTT.

V is TRBV6-5 and J is TRBJ1-3; unclear D gene. CDR3 length: 15 residues. The germline gives CDR1 MNHEY, CDR2 SVGAGI. Between the trimmed V and J ends, which lost 7 bases and 0 bases, there was a span of 13 bases. This chain's CDR3 is CASNPLRVSGNTIYF. CDR3 in DNA: TGTGCCAGCAACCCGCTCCGGGTCTCTGGAAACACCATATATTTT.

The gene calls are TRBV29-1 and TRBJ2-1; TRBD2 agrees at 14 bases. Germline assignment: CDR1 SQVTM and CDR2 ANQGSEA. This CDR3 comprises 14 residues. V lost 6 bases, J lost 7 bases, and 5 bases stayed unmatched. The CDR3 DNA is TGCAGCGTCCGACTAGCGGGGGGGATGAATGAGCAGTTCTTC. This encodes CSVRLAGGMNEQFF.

The gene calls are TRBV28 and TRBJ2-5; 11 bases agree with TRBD1. This CDR3 has 16 amino acids. Trimming at V came to 4 bases and at J to 2 bases, leaving 6 bases not matched to a gene. Germline V gene data show CDR1 as MDHEN and CDR2 as SYDVKM. The chain's CDR3 is CASSSSGTGGQETQYF. CDR3 DNA sequence: TGTGCCAGCAGTTCGTCCGGGACAGGGGGACAAGAGACCCAGTACTTC. The full variable domain, rest sourced from reference TRBV28 and TRBJ2-5, is DVKVTQSSRYLVKRTGEKVFLECVQDMDHENMFWYRQDPGLGLRLIYFSYDVKMKEKGDIPEGYSVSREKKERFSLILESASTNQTSMYLCASSSSGTGGQETQYFGPGTRLLVL.

This chain connects TRBV5-6 to TRBJ1-2; a weak D match, TRBD1 (6 bases). In germline, CDR1 is SGHDT, CDR2 YYEEEE. V lost 2 bases and J 4 bases, leaving 12 bases between the germline ends. The CDR3 has 14 amino acids. In DNA, the CDR3 is TGTGCCAGCAGCTTATGGGGGGGCGCCTATGGCTACACCTTC. This translates into CASSLWGGAYGYTF.

The chain combines TRBV18 with TRBJ2-3; D possibly corresponds to TRBD2 (6 bases). This CDR3 region has 12 residues. Per the germline V gene, CDR1 is KGHSH and CDR2 is LQKENI. In DNA form, the CDR3 reads TGTGGATCGGGGGAACGGAGTGATACGCAGTATTTT. Protein: CGSGERSDTQYF. The full variable domain, with the rest looked up from reference TRBV18 and TRBJ2-3, is NAGVMQNPRHLVRRRGQEARLRCSPMKGHSHVYWYRQLPEEGLKFMVYLQKENIIDESGMPKERFSAEFPKEGPSILRIQQVVRGDSAAYFCGSGERSDTQYFGPGTRLTVL.

The chain couples TRBV7-6 to TRBJ2-1; maybe TRBD1 (5 bases). The germline gives CDR1 SGHVS, CDR2 FNYEAQ. V lost 5 bases to trimming and J lost 8 bases, with 19 bases between them. CDR3 size: 15 residues. The CDR3: CASSRNKGMMDEQFF. The CDR3 DNA reads as TGTGCCAGCAGCCGTAATAAGGGGATGATGGATGAGCAGTTCTTC.

The gene calls are TRBV5-1 and TRBJ2-3, with 7 bases matching TRBD2. Unmatched junction bases numbered 3, after V lost 0 bases and J lost 2 bases. Germline V gene lookup returns CDR1 SGHRS and CDR2 YFSETQ. CDR3 size: 15 residues. The CDR3 nucleotides are TGCGCCAGCAGCTTGGACCGGGGGGACACAGATACGCAGTATTTT. Translated: CASSLDRGDTDTQYF.

The chain joins TRBV24-1 to TRBJ2-5, with 8 nucleotides matching TRBD1. V gave up 4 bases and J gave up 7 bases; unmatched junction bases: 1. Germline V gene sequence: CDR1 KGHDR, CDR2 SFDVKD. This CDR3 has 12 residues. The CDR3 DNA reads as TGTGCCACCAGTGAGACAGGGGCGACCCAGTACTTC. Encoded protein: CATSETGATQYF.

The chain combines TRBV30 with TRBJ1-6; no firm D call. Germline CDR1 reads GTSNPN; CDR2 reads SVGIG (reference sequence). The CDR3 is made up of 14 amino acids. Between the trimmed V and J ends, which lost 6 bases and 10 bases, there was a span of 19 bases. CDR3 sequence reads: CACDPRSGRSPLHF. The CDR3 DNA reads as TGTGCCTGTGATCCCCGGAGCGGGCGATCACCCCTCCACTTT.

The chain joins TRBV19 to TRBJ2-5, with 8 bases fitting TRBD2. Germline V gene lookup returns CDR1 LNHDA and CDR2 SQIVND (reference sequence). The trim removed 6 bases at V and 2 bases at J, leaving 8 bases unmatched. The CDR3 sequence is 15 residues long. CDR3 amino acids: CASSAGTSQQETQYF. The DNA of the CDR3 is TGTGCCAGTAGCGCCGGGACTAGTCAGCAAGAGACCCAGTACTTC. The whole variable domain, filled in from reference TRBV19 and TRBJ2-5, reads DGGITQSPKYLFRKEGQNVTLSCEQNLNHDAMYWYRQDPGQGLRLIYYSQIVNDFQKGDIAEGYSVSREKKESFPLTVTSAQKNPTAFYLCASSAGTSQQETQYFGPGTRLLVL.

The chain employs TRBV12-3 or TRBV12-4 and TRBJ1-2, with unresolved D. The CDR3 is 13 residues long. Trimming shortened V by 3 bases and J by 4 bases, and 9 bases separated the two germline ends. The CDR3 nucleotides are TGTGCCAGCAGTTTCCGAGGGCTCTATGGCTACACCTTC. This translates into CASSFRGLYGYTF.

This clone was detected only a few times. V is TRBV4-1 and J is TRBJ1-3, with D possibly matching TRBD1 (6 bases). The germline V and J ends were trimmed by 1 base and 0 bases, with 13 bases remaining between them. The CDR3 extends over 17 amino acids. Germline CDR1 is MGHRA and CDR2 is YSYEKL. The DNA of the CDR3 is TGCGCCAGCAGCCAAGCACCTACAGGGCACTCTGGAAACACCATATATTTT. Its protein product is CASSQAPTGHSGNTIYF.

The table lists this clone with a count of one. The J gene is TRBJ1-3, the V gene TRBV10-1; maybe TRBD1 (5 bases). This CDR3 region has 13 residues. Germline assignment: CDR1 WNHNN and CDR2 SYGVQD (reference sequence). V lost 8 bases and J 0 bases, leaving 8 bases between the germline ends. CDR3 coding DNA: TGCGCCAGCCAGGGTCGCTCTGGAAACACCATATATTTT. Amino acids: CASQGRSGNTIYF.

V is TRBV6-5 and J is TRBJ2-5; 7 bases line up with TRBD1. The CDR3 is 13 residues long. The germline gives CDR1 MNHEY, CDR2 SVGAGI. V was clipped by 8 bases and J by 4 bases; unmatched bases: 7. CDR3 residues: CASYGTGVETQYF. In nucleotides, the CDR3 is TGTGCCAGCTACGGTACAGGGGTAGAGACCCAGTACTTC.

This clone has a handful of counts. The chain recombines TRBV2 with TRBJ1-6; tentatively, D is TRBD1 (5 bases). This CDR3 is built from 14 residues. Trimming removed 4 bases from V and 9 bases from J, with 13 bases in between. The germline gives CDR1 SNHLY, CDR2 FYNNEI. CDR3 in DNA: TGTGCCAGCAGTGTGAACAGTAGGGGTTCACCCCTCCACTTT. This encodes CASSVNSRGSPLHF.

The chain couples TRBV11-1 to TRBJ2-3, with D unclear. The length of the CDR3 is 14 residues. Trimming cost V 5 bases and J 1 base, with 10 bases left between them. Germline CDR1 SGHAT, CDR2 FQDESV (reference sequence). CDR3 in amino acids: CASSPLVGTDTQYF. The CDR3 DNA reads as TGTGCCAGCAGCCCTCTTGTTGGCACAGATACGCAGTATTTT.

The chain couples TRBV5-1 to TRBJ1-1; no clear D. The V gene lost 0 bases and the J gene lost 0 bases, with 6 bases spanning the gap. In germline, CDR1 is SGHRS, CDR2 YFSETQ. The CDR3 sequence is 14 residues long. DNA for the CDR3: TGCGCCAGCAGCTTGGCAGCGATGAACACTGAAGCTTTCTTT. Its translation: CASSLAAMNTEAFF.

The chain employs TRBV27 and TRBJ2-1; D perhaps matches TRBD2 (6 bases). The CDR3 is 13 residues long. Germline loops: CDR1 MNHEY, CDR2 SMNVEV (reference sequence). V lost 5 bases and J 4 bases, leaving 9 bases between the germline ends. For the CDR3, the DNA is TGTGCCAGCAGTAAGGGACTTTACAATGAGCAGTTCTTC. It codes for CASSKGLYNEQFF.

The chain employs TRBV5-1 and TRBJ1-2; weak D call: TRBD1 (5 bases). The ends were cut back, 0 bases at V and 12 bases at J, with 15 bases in the middle. CDR1 and CDR2 (germline): SGHRS, YFSETQ. The CDR3 has 13 amino acids. CDR3 sequence reads: CASSLVDGGIHTF. The DNA for the CDR3 is TGCGCCAGCAGCTTGGTCGACGGGGGGATCCACACCTTC. Drawing the rest from reference TRBV5-1 and TRBJ1-2, the complete variable domain is KAGVTQTPRYLIKTRGQQVTLSCSPISGHRSVSWYQQTPGQGLQFLFEYFSETQRNKGNFPGRFSGRQFSNSRSEMNVSTLELGDSALYLCASSLVDGGIHTFGSGTRLTVV.

This clone has ten or more counts. The chain joins TRBV29-1 to TRBJ1-2; no firm D call. Germline V gene sequence: CDR1 SQVTM, CDR2 ANQGSEA. The CDR3 consists of 13 residues. V was shortened by 0 bases and J by 6 bases, with 11 bases between the two germline ends. DNA for the CDR3: TGCAGCGTTGAAGATACCAGCGCTCATGGCTACACCTTC. Translating it yields CSVEDTSAHGYTF.

The chain has TRBV4-1 and TRBJ2-7; 12 bases match TRBD2. Per germline, CDR1 MGHRA and CDR2 YSYEKL. J lost 4 bases, V lost 4 bases, and 5 bases had no gene match. The CDR3 covers 15 residues. Here the CDR3 reads CASSLRLAGAYEQYF. The CDR3 DNA reads TGCGCCAGCAGCCTTAGACTAGCGGGGGCGTACGAGCAGTACTTC.